The subject of this entry is one TCR beta chain. The target antigen is unknown. The CDR3 contains 16 residues. In germline, CDR1 is SEHNR, CDR2 FQNEAQ (reference sequence). Losses at the gene ends were 6 bases for V and 8 bases for J; bases not matched to a gene: 13. The data originate from a study of cytomegalovirus exposure and HLA in healthy donors. Broader study findings: Earlier results showed most TCR beta V segments being productive about 90% or about 30% of the time. As was reported, the HLA-A and HLA-B alleles of most subjects were accurately predicted from TCR beta sequences.

The PCR ran on 60 Vbeta and 13 Jbeta primers. Assay: immunoSEQ multiplex PCR; the TCRdb copy retains only in-frame clones and omits some. The top ten hold approximately 0.76% of the sample, which has approximately 170,000 clones, around 78% seen once. This chain joins TRBV7-9 and TRBJ2-1, with TRBD2 matching 10 bases. This clonotype was sampled from a female donor in good health and CMV-seronegative. The source material was PBMCs. CDR3 in amino acids: CASRLHASGSNYEQFF. CDR3 DNA: TGTGCCAGCAGGCTCCACGCTAGCGGGAGTAACTATGAGCAGTTCTTC.